These 8 T cell receptor beta chains were all obtained from the same sample, sequenced in a study of blood T cell repertoires in COVID-19. Assay: immunoSEQ multiplex PCR; the TCRdb copy retains only in-frame clones and omits some. Of about 220,000 clones listed, 80% to 90% are singletons. Material for sequencing was PBMCs or T cells enriched from blood (not recorded which). Receptors were obtained from a woman in her forties or fifties with acute COVID-19.

In nucleotides, the CDR3 is TGTGCCTGGAGTGTTACCGGCGTGCGGGCTACAGGAAACACCATATATTTT. It yields the protein CAWSVTGVRATGNTIYF. The chain uses TRBV30 and TRBJ1-3; D is unresolved. V was shortened by 0 bases and J by 4 bases, with 19 bases between the two germline ends. Germline V gene data show CDR1 as GTSNPN and CDR2 as SVGIG (reference sequence). The CDR3 extends over 17 amino acids.

The V and J genes are TRBV5-1 and TRBJ1-1; D perhaps matches TRBD1 (5 bases). The CDR3 sequence is 17 residues long. Germline V gene sequence: CDR1 SGHRS, CDR2 YFSETQ. V was pared by 0 bases and J by 5 bases, with 20 bases between. CDR3 sequence (DNA): TGCGCCAGCAGCTTGGTCCCATTAGGGCAGGGATTTACTGAAGCTTTCTTT. Amino acids: CASSLVPLGQGFTEAFF.

The chain combines TRBV19 with TRBJ2-4; tentatively, D is TRBD2 (6 bases). The CDR3 totals 12 residues. V lost 1 base to trimming and J lost 14 bases, with 12 bases between them. CDR1 and CDR2 (germline): LNHDA, SQIVND (reference sequence). The CDR3 coding sequence is TGTGCCAGTAGTATAGCTGGAGGGCCGGAGTACTTC. As protein: CASSIAGGPEYF.

This rearrangement joins TRBV7-3 to TRBJ1-6; 10 bases line up with TRBD1. V lost 5 bases, J lost 11 bases, and 6 bases stayed unmatched. The CDR3 spans 14 residues. Germline V gives CDR1 SGHTA, CDR2 FQGTGA. The CDR3 DNA follows: TGTGCCAGCAGCACCGGACAGGGGGAGGCACCCCTCCACTTT. It encodes CASSTGQGEAPLHF.

V gene TRBV6-5 combines with J gene TRBJ2-7, with D possibly matching TRBD1 (6 bases). The CDR3 runs 14 residues. The V and J ends lost 5 bases and 2 bases respectively, with 13 bases between them. Germline lookup yields CDR1 MNHEY and CDR2 SVGAGI. CDR3 DNA sequence: TGTGCCAGCAGTATCGGACAGCACGCCTACGAGCAGTACTTC. It specifies CASSIGQHAYEQYF.

J is TRBJ2-3 and V is TRBV10-3; perhaps TRBD2 as D (6 bases). V dropped 8 bases and J dropped 4 bases, with 13 bases sitting between them. The CDR3 totals 13 residues. The V gene's germline CDR1 is ENHRY and CDR2 SYGVKD. CDR3 loop: CAIRGWGADTQYF. In nucleotides, the CDR3 is TGTGCCATCCGGGGGTGGGGCGCAGATACGCAGTATTTT.

In its sample, this clone was seen a few times. This chain connects TRBV4-3 to TRBJ2-1, with 8 nucleotides matching TRBD2. CDR1 LGHNA and CDR2 YSLEER come from the germline V gene. The V and J ends lost 0 bases and 7 bases, in that order; junction bases with no gene match: 5. CDR3 length: 15 residues. This CDR3 reads CASSQDSGSGNEQFF. CDR3 nucleotides: TGCGCCAGCAGCCAAGACAGCGGGAGTGGTAATGAGCAGTTCTTC.

The chain combines TRBV19 with TRBJ2-3; D possibly corresponds to TRBD2 (5 bases). This CDR3 comprises 15 residues. Between the trimmed V and J ends, which lost 4 bases and 4 bases, there was a span of 15 bases. Germline CDR1 and CDR2: LNHDA and SQIVND (reference sequence). The CDR3 DNA reads as TGTGCCAGTAGTACCGATGCCGGAGGAGCAGATACGCAGTATTTT. This translates into CASSTDAGGADTQYF.